This T cell receptor beta chain was sequenced during a study of CD8 T cells in ankylosing spondylitis. The germline CDR1 and CDR2 sequences are SGHDT and YYEEEE. The V and J ends lost 5 bases and 1 base respectively, with 15 bases between them. The CDR3 has 15 residues. Quantitative 5'-RACE with molecular barcodes produced the TCR beta libraries. TCRdb reanalysed the 5' RACE reads using MiXCR and keeps one entry per CDR3 protein. The top ten hold about a fifth of the sample, which has over 700,000 distinct CDR3 sequences, roughly 19% seen once. The sample holds a few counts of this clonotype. Its antigen is not known. Study results and caveats: Several highly homologous variants formed a TCR beta motif that appeared characteristic of ankylosing spondylitis blood.

Specimen: blood, either unsorted or a sorted T cell fraction (not recorded which). This chain connects TRBV5-6 to TRBJ1-1, with no clear D. The receptor's source is a male donor with ankylosing spondylitis. The CDR3 is CASSRPTRPNTEAFF. For the CDR3, the DNA is TGTGCCAGCAGTCGACCGACACGACCGAACACTGAAGCTTTCTTT.